One and the same sample provided the 7 T cell receptor beta chains below, sequenced in a study of T cells in Graves' hyperthyroidism and ophthalmopathy. TCR beta CDR3 regions were amplified from RNA. First-round RT-PCR with HTBI primers amplified the TCR CDR3 region. MiXCR, run by TCRdb on the multiplex PCR reads, gives a single entry per CDR3 protein. The sample has around 400,000 distinct CDR3 sequences; over 10% are singletons. Sequencing was carried out using blood. Receptor source: a woman under 30 with Graves' hyperthyroidism.

This clonotype was seen ten or more times. The V gene is TRBV6-1, the J gene TRBJ2-3, with a weak D call TRBD2 (5 bases). Trimming shortened V by 6 bases and J by 0 bases, and 13 bases separated the two germline ends. CDR1 is MNHNS and CDR2 is SASEGT in the germline V gene. CDR3 length: 15 amino acids. The chain's CDR3 is CASRRAYYSTDTQYF. The CDR3, as DNA: TGTGCCAGCAGGCGGGCCTACTATAGCACAGATACGCAGTATTTT.

In this sample, this clonotype turned up many times. The rearrangement uses TRBV12-3 or TRBV12-4 and TRBJ2-3; D is uncertain. Trimming removed 4 bases from V and 2 bases from J, with 10 bases in between. The CDR3 has 14 residues. The CDR3, as DNA: TGTGCCAGCAGTTCGAGGACGGTCACAGATACGCAGTATTTT. This gives the protein CASSSRTVTDTQYF.

Turning to this clonotype: With a much larger clone just one base away, this may be a read error. The rearrangement uses TRBV20-1 and TRBJ1-1; D is possibly TRBD1 (6 bases). The ends were cut back, 4 bases at V and 8 bases at J, with 14 bases in the middle. Germline loops: CDR1 DFQATT, CDR2 SNEGSKA (reference sequence). The CDR3 runs 12 residues. The CDR3 DNA reads TGCAGTGCTAATCGTTCAGGGGCAGAAGCTTTCTTT. Translated, it gives CSANRSGAEAFF.

The table lists this clonotype with a few counts. The rearrangement joins TRBV5-4 to TRBJ1-1, with D uncertain. Looked up from germline, CDR1 is SGHNT and CDR2 is YYREEE (reference sequence). With 0 bases removed from V and 2 bases from J, the gap between germline ends came to 11 bases. This CDR3 contains 15 residues. CDR3 sequence (DNA): TGTGCCAGCAGCTTGGCCACCGGGTACAACACTGAAGCTTTCTTT. Protein: CASSLATGYNTEAFF.

At least ten counts were recorded for this clonotype. The chain links TRBV20-1 to TRBJ1-2, with a possible D match to TRBD1 (6 bases). CDR1 is DFQATT and CDR2 is SNEGSKA in the germline V gene (reference sequence). CDR3 length: 13 amino acids. The ends were cut back, 1 base at V and 6 bases at J, with 12 bases in the middle. CDR3 sequence (DNA): TGCAGTGCTAGAGTGGGAGGGGGGAATGGCTACACCTTC. The encoded protein is CSARVGGGNGYTF.

This clonotype turned up a few times. The chain has TRBV28 and TRBJ1-1; D unresolved. This CDR3 has 13 amino acids. Per the germline V gene, CDR1 is MDHEN and CDR2 is SYDVKM. V lost 7 bases and J 1 base, leaving 10 bases between the germline ends. The DNA for the CDR3 is TGTGCCAGCAACTCCGGCGAGAACACTGAAGCTTTCTTT. As protein: CASNSGENTEAFF. Filled out from reference TRBV28 and TRBJ1-1, the complete variable domain reads DVKVTQSSRYLVKRTGEKVFLECVQDMDHENMFWYRQDPGLGLRLIYFSYDVKMKEKGDIPEGYSVSREKKERFSLILESASTNQTSMYLCASNSGENTEAFFGQGTRLTVV.

At least ten counts were recorded for this clonotype. The chain is built from TRBV7-2 and TRBJ2-2; the match to TRBD2 covers 11 bases. The germline V gene has CDR1 SGHTA and CDR2 FQGNSA. With 1 base clipped from V and 7 bases from J, the junction kept 11 bases outside the gene matches. The CDR3 runs to 18 residues. The CDR3 reads CASSLVVAGGPFGGELFF. CDR3 sequence (DNA): TGTGCCAGCAGCTTAGTTGTAGCGGGAGGGCCCTTTGGCGGGGAGCTGTTTTTT.